The 25 T cell receptor beta chains below were found in one sample sequenced in a study of monozygotic twins with inflammatory bowel disease. TCRdb re-called the 5' RACE reads and catalogs CDR3 proteins one per entry, DNA excluded. The clone table shows roughly 100,000 distinct CDR3 sequences, with the ten largest holding around 1.9%. The sample was blood. The receptors were sampled from a human donor with ulcerative colitis or Crohn's disease, or a healthy co-twin of an affected twin (not recorded which).

The chain recombines TRBV5-4 with TRBJ2-1; TCRdb's D gene call, TRBD1, goes unchecked for lack of DNA. In germline, CDR1 is SGHNT, CDR2 YYREEE (reference sequence). The CDR3 sequence is 13 residues long. This chain's CDR3 is CASSSGIHNEQFF.

The chain joins TRBV6-1 to TRBJ1-6. Germline values: CDR1 MNHNS, CDR2 SASEGT. There are 18 residues in the CDR3. Here the CDR3 reads CASSNPGLRSSYNSPLHF.

The chain employs TRBV20-1 and TRBJ2-2; TCRdb returns TRBD1, unconfirmable since there is no DNA. Germline-derived CDR1 and CDR2 are DFQATT and SNEGSKA (reference sequence). CDR3 length equals 14 residues. CDR3 sequence reads: CSATAPRDTGELFF.

The rearrangement joins TRBV27 to TRBJ1-1; TCRdb names TRBD1, which stays unverified in the absence of DNA. The CDR3 totals 13 residues. Germline CDR1 MNHEY, CDR2 SMNVEV (reference sequence). This chain's CDR3 is CASSSGGWGEAFF.

The CDR3 sequence is CASSLAQSNLWFF. This chain connects TRBV7-2 to TRBJ2-1. Germline V gene data show CDR1 as SGHTA and CDR2 as FQGNSA. The CDR3 totals 13 residues.

This chain connects TRBV9 to TRBJ2-5; TCRdb calls TRBD1, which cannot be checked without DNA. The CDR3 length is 13 residues. Germline V gene sequence: CDR1 SGDLS, CDR2 YYNGEE. CDR3 in amino acids: CASSDGGQETQYF.

The chain couples TRBV6-5 to TRBJ2-2; the D call of TRBD1 rests on TCRdb alone, since no DNA is present to check it. The germline V gene has CDR1 MNHEY and CDR2 SVGAGI. This CDR3 spans 16 amino acids. The CDR3 sequence is CASSYRTGVATGELFF.

The genes are TRBV14 and TRBJ2-2; TCRdb reports TRBD2, a call that lacks DNA to check it against. The CDR3 totals 14 residues. CDR1 is SGHDN and CDR2 is FVKESK in the germline V gene. CDR3: CASSREGRTGELFF.

Here the CDR3 reads CASSLEVTSYEQYF. The chain combines TRBV7-2 with TRBJ2-7. Germline CDR1 reads SGHTA; CDR2 reads FQGNSA. The CDR3 is 14 residues long.

This chain joins TRBV5-6 and TRBJ2-5; TCRdb's D call, TRBD1, is unchecked because there is no DNA. The CDR3 contains 17 residues. Per the germline V gene, CDR1 is SGHDT and CDR2 is YYEEEE. The CDR3 spells CASSPTGGVGLRETQYF. The full variable domain, its missing parts supplied by reference TRBV5-6 and TRBJ2-5, is DAGVTQSPTHLIKTRGQQVTLRCSPKSGHDTVSWYQQALGQGPQFIFQYYEEEERQRGNFPDRFSGHQFPNYSSELNVNALLLGDSALYLCASSPTGGVGLRETQYFGPGTRLLVL.

The J gene is TRBJ2-2, the V gene TRBV28. Germline CDR1 is MDHEN and CDR2 is SYDVKM. The CDR3 spans 15 residues. The CDR3 region is CASSLALGNTGELFF.

The gene calls are TRBV7-2 and TRBJ2-1; TCRdb's D gene call, TRBD1, goes unchecked for lack of DNA. The CDR3 contains 17 residues. From germline, CDR1 is SGHTA and CDR2 FQGNSA. The CDR3 protein is CASSLKGGQGGYNEQFF.

The genes are TRBV4-2 and TRBJ2-1; without DNA, the TCRdb call of TRBD2 cannot be checked. Looked up from germline, CDR1 is LGHNA and CDR2 is YNFKEQ. The CDR3 loop spans 14 amino acids. The CDR3 loop reads CASSQFLAANEQFF.

The chain recombines TRBV5-1 with TRBJ2-1; TCRdb returns TRBD2, unconfirmable since there is no DNA. Germline CDR1 SGHRS, CDR2 YFSETQ. This CDR3 region has 16 residues. The CDR3 region is CASSYSSGGGNNEQFF.

The V call is TRBV4-3, the J call TRBJ1-1; TCRdb's D gene call, TRBD1, goes unchecked for lack of DNA. Germline V gives CDR1 LGHNA, CDR2 YSLEER. There are 15 residues in the CDR3. The CDR3 here is CASSLRGGLDTEAFF.

The chain links TRBV9 to TRBJ2-7; with no DNA, the TCRdb D assignment of TRBD2 cannot be verified. The CDR3 is 14 amino acids. Looked up from germline, CDR1 is SGDLS and CDR2 is YYNGEE. CDR3 sequence reads: CASSAEPGGYEQYF.

The gene calls are TRBV15 and TRBJ2-5. There are 11 residues in the CDR3. Germline V gene data show CDR1 as LNHNV and CDR2 as YYDKDF (reference sequence). The CDR3 region is CATSREETQYF.

This chain joins TRBV20-1 and TRBJ2-2; there is no DNA to check the TCRdb D call of TRBD1. CDR1 is DFQATT, CDR2 SNEGSKA, per germline (reference sequence). This CDR3 has 16 residues. CDR3 residues: CSARGQSSIYTGELFF.

CDR3 sequence reads: CSARDVAGVDEQYF. The rearrangement uses TRBV20-1 and TRBJ2-7; lacking DNA, the TRBD2 call made by TCRdb goes unchecked. The CDR3 has 14 residues. CDR1 is DFQATT and CDR2 is SNEGSKA in the germline V gene (reference sequence).

The rearrangement links TRBV5-4 to TRBJ1-1. The CDR3 loop spans 13 amino acids. CDR1 is SGHNT and CDR2 is YYREEE in the germline V gene (reference sequence). The CDR3 reads CASSFNSNTEAFF.

The V call is TRBV2, the J call TRBJ1-4; the D call of TRBD1 rests on TCRdb alone, since no DNA is present to check it. Germline V CDR1 and CDR2: SNHLY, FYNNEI. The CDR3 loop spans 13 amino acids. The CDR3 spells CASGARPNEKLFF.

This chain joins TRBV7-2 and TRBJ2-5. Germline CDR1 SGHTA, CDR2 FQGNSA. This CDR3 has 14 amino acids. This CDR3 reads CASSLLGPQETQYF.

The J gene is TRBJ2-7, the V gene TRBV19; absent DNA, TCRdb's TRBD1 call cannot be checked. Germline loops: CDR1 LNHDA, CDR2 SQIVND (reference sequence). CDR3 length equals 13 residues. CDR3 loop: CASSMGDNGDQYF.

The V call is TRBV5-1, the J call TRBJ2-7; TCRdb's assignment of TRBD2 cannot be checked, as there is no DNA. The germline CDR1 and CDR2 sequences are SGHRS and YFSETQ. The CDR3 has 16 amino acids. This chain's CDR3 is CASSASSGGSSYEQYF. The entire variable domain, with the rest obtained from reference TRBV5-1 and TRBJ2-7, is as follows: KAGVTQTPRYLIKTRGQQVTLSCSPISGHRSVSWYQQTPGQGLQFLFEYFSETQRNKGNFPGRFSGRQFSNSRSEMNVSTLELGDSALYLCASSASSGGSSYEQYFGPGTRLTVT.

This CDR3 is CSVDGTGSSYEQYF. The V call is TRBV29-1, the J call TRBJ2-7; the D call from TCRdb, TRBD1, cannot be confirmed without DNA. This CDR3 contains 14 residues. Germline values: CDR1 SQVTM, CDR2 ANQGSEA.